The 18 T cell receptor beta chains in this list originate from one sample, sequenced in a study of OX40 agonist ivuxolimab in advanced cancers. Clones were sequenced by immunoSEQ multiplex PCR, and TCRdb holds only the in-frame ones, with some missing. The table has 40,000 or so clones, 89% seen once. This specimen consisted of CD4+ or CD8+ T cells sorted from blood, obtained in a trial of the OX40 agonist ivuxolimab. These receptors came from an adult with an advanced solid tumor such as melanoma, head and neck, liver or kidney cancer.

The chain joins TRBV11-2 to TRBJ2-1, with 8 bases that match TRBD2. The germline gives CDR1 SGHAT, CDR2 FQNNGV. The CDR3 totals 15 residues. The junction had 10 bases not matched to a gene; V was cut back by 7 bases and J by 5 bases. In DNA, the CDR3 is TGTGCCAGCACCAAGATAGCGGGGCTAAACAATGAGCAGTTCTTC. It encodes CASTKIAGLNNEQFF.

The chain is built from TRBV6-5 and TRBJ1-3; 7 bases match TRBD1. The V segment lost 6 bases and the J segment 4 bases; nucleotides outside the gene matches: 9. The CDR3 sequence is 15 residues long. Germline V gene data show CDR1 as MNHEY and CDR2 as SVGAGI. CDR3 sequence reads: CASSLTGFIGNTIYF. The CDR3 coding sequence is TGTGCCAGCAGCCTGACAGGGTTTATAGGAAACACCATATATTTT.

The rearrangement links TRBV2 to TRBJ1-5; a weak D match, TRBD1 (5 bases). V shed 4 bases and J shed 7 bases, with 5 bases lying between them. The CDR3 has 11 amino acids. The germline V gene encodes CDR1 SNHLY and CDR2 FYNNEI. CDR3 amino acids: CASSGDQPQHF. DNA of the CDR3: TGTGCCAGCAGTGGGGACCAGCCCCAGCATTTT.

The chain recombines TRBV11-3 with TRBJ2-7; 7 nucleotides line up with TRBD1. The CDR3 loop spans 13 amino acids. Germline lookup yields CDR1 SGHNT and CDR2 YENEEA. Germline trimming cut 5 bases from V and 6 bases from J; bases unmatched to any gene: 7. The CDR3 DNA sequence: TGTGCCAGCAGCCGAGAGACAGGGACCGAGCAGTACTTC. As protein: CASSRETGTEQYF.

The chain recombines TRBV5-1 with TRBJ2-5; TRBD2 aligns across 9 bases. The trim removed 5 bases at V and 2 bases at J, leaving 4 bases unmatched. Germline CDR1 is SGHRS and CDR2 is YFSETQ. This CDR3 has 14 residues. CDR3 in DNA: TGCGCCAGCAGATTAGCGGGGGTACAAGAGACCCAGTACTTC. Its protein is CASRLAGVQETQYF.

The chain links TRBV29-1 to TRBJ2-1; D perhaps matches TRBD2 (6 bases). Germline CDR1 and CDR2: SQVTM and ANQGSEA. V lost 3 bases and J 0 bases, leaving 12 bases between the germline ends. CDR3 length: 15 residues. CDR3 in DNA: TGCAGCGTTGACGGCGGGGTAAGCTCCTACAATGAGCAGTTCTTC. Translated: CSVDGGVSSYNEQFF.

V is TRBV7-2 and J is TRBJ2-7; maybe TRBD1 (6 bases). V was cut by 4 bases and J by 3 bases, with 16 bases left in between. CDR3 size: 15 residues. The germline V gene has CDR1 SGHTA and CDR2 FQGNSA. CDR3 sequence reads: CASSSSGTRSYEQYF. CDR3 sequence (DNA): TGTGCCAGCAGCTCCTCCGGGACAAGAAGCTACGAGCAGTACTTC.

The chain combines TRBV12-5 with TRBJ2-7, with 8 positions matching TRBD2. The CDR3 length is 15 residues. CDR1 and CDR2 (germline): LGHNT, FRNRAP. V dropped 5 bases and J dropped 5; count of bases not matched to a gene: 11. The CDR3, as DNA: TGTGCTAGTGGTATACCGGGGGGGAGGGTCAACGAGCAGTACTTC. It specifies CASGIPGGRVNEQYF.

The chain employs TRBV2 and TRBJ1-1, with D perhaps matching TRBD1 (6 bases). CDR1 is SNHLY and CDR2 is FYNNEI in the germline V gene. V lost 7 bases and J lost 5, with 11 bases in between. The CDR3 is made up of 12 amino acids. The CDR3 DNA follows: TGTGCCAGCATACTAGGACAGACTGAAGCTTTCTTT. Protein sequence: CASILGQTEAFF.

The CDR3 loop is CASSTSGGGAKNIQYF. CDR3 coding DNA: TGTGCCAGCAGTACTAGCGGGGGTGGAGCGAAAAACATTCAGTACTTC. The chain has TRBV4-2 and TRBJ2-4, with 11 bases lining up with TRBD2. Per germline, CDR1 LGHNA and CDR2 YNFKEQ. The CDR3 has 16 amino acids. The V gene end was trimmed by 6 bases and the J gene end by 4 bases; junction bases not matched to a gene: 8.

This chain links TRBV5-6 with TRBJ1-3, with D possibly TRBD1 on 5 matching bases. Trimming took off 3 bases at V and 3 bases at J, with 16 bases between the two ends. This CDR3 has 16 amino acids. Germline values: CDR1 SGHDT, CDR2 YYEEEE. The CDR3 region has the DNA TGTGCCAGCAGCTACGGGACTGACATTTTTGGAAACACCATATATTTT. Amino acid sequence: CASSYGTDIFGNTIYF.

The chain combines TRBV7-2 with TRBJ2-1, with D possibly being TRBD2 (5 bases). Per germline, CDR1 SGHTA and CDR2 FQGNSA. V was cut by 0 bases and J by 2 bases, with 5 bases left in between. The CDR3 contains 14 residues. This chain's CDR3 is CASSLAGAYNEQFF. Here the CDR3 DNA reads TGTGCCAGCAGCTTAGCCGGGGCCTACAATGAGCAGTTCTTC. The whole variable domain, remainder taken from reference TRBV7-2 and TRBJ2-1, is GAGVSQSPSNKVTEKGKDVELRCDPISGHTALYWYRQSLGQGLEFLIYFQGNSAPDKSGLPSDRFSAERTGGSVSTLTIQRTQQEDSAVYLCASSLAGAYNEQFFGPGTRLTVL.

Here the CDR3 DNA reads TGCGCCAGCAGCCTCTCCTTCGCGAACACTGAAGCTTTCTTT. Translated: CASSLSFANTEAFF. V is TRBV5-1 and J is TRBJ1-1; D call uncertain. Per the germline V gene, CDR1 is SGHRS and CDR2 is YFSETQ. Trimming left V 4 bases short and J 1 base short, with 11 bases between. CDR3 size: 14 residues.

CDR3 protein: CASSLGTGWNTEAFF. The CDR3 region has the DNA TGTGCCAGCAGCTTAGGGACAGGGTGGAACACTGAAGCTTTCTTT. J is TRBJ1-1 and V is TRBV7-8; 8 bases match TRBD1. The CDR3 is 15 amino acids. Trimming removed 1 base from V and 1 base from J; junction bases left unmatched: 2. CDR1 is SGHVS and CDR2 is FQNEAQ in the germline V gene.

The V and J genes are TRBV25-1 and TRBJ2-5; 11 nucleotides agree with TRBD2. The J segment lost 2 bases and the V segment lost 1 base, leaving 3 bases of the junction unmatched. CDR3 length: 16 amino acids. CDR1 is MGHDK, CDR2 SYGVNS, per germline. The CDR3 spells CASSELVAGGQETQYF. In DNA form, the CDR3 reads TGTGCCAGCAGTGAATTGGTAGCGGGGGGGCAAGAGACCCAGTACTTC.

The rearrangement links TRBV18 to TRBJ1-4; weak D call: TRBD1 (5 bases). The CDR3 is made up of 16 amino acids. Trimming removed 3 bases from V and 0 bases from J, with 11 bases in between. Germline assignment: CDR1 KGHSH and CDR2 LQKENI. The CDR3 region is CASSPGTAATNEKLFF. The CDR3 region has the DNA TGTGCCAGCTCACCTGGGACGGCCGCAACTAATGAAAAACTGTTTTTT.

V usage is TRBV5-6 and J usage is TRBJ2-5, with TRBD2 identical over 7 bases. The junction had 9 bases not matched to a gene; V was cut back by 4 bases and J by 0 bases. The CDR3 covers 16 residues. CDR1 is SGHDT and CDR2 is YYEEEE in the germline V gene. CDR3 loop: CASSTLRGDYQETQYF. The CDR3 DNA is TGTGCCAGCAGCACTCTCCGGGGGGACTACCAAGAGACCCAGTACTTC.

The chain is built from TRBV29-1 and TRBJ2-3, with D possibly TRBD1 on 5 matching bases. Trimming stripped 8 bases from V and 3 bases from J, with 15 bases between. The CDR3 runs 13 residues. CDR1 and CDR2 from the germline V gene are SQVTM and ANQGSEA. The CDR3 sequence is CSTNPQGTDTQYF. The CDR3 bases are TGCAGCACCAATCCCCAGGGAACAGATACGCAGTATTTT.